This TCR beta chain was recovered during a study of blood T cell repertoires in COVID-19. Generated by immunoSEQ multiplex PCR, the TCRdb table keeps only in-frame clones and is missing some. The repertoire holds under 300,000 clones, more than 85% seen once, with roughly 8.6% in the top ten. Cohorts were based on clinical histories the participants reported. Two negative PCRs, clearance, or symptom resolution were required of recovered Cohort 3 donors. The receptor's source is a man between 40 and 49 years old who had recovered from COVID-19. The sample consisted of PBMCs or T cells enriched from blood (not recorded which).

CDR3 sequence (DNA): TGTGCCAGCAGTCAGAGCGGGAAGGGTGATGAGCAGTTCTTC. Translating gives CASSQSGKGDEQFF. The chain employs TRBV28 and TRBJ2-1; TRBD2 matches 7 bases. This CDR3 region has 14 residues. Germline V lookup: CDR1 MDHEN, CDR2 SYDVKM. J gave up 8 bases and V 5 bases, and 9 bases lay outside the gene matches.